This record concerns one TCR beta chain sequence. Authors' analysis steps: It was from reference gene primer amplification that nucleated cell counts were estimated. Data came from immunoSEQ multiplex PCR; TCRdb stores just in-frame clones and leaves some out. Clone size and the V and J calls come from that table; the DNA yielded D and trimming. The table includes 90,000 to 120,000 clones, more than 80% detected once. The source of the sample is a study of blood T cell repertoires in COVID-19. Study details: Acute-phase and convalescent COVID-19 samples originated in the United States, Italy and Spain. Sample material is recorded as cDNA or gDNA derived from T cells, B-cell-depleted T cells, or PBMCs.

Germline-derived CDR1 and CDR2 are LGHDT and YNNKEL (reference sequence). V was trimmed by 1 base and J by 2 bases, leaving 5 bases between them. The CDR3 loop spans 13 amino acids. The TCR comes from a man in his forties with active or convalescent COVID-19. Sequenced material: peripheral blood. The V and J genes are TRBV3-1 (or the pseudogene TRBV3-2) and TRBJ1-1; no definite D call. CDR3 amino acids: CASSQGPNTEAFF. The CDR3 DNA reads as TGTGCCAGCAGCCAAGGTCCTAACACTGAAGCTTTCTTT.